A selection of T cell receptor beta chains follows, all from one sample in a study of tumor-infiltrating lymphocytes in primary liver carcinoma. One entry per CDR3 protein, called by TCRdb with MiXCR from the multiplex PCR reads. Of about 210,000 distinct CDR3 sequences listed, 85% are singletons. Sequenced sample: tumor tissue from primary liver carcinoma. The receptors come from a man aged 40-49 years with primary liver carcinoma and hepatitis B virus infection. Both conserved end residues are trimmed from each CDR3. Some rows have no size entry. The others give once, few or many, or a class for an expanded clone.

j_call: TRBJ2-3; v_call: TRBV6-1; clone_size: medium-sized; cdr3_aa: ASKSGTGTQY
j_call: TRBJ2-1; v_call: TRBV29-1; clone_size: NA; cdr3_aa: GVDDFGGTTYNEQF
j_call: TRBJ2-3; v_call: TRBV6-5; clone_size: once; cdr3_aa: ASSYSLAGYVDTQY
j_call: TRBJ2-1; v_call: TRBV25-1; clone_size: NA; cdr3_aa: ASSKAGAGNNNEQF
j_call: TRBJ2-5; v_call: TRBV12-3/TRBV12-4; clone_size: NA; cdr3_aa: ASSSGTGGQETQY
j_call: TRBJ2-3; v_call: TRBV4-3; clone_size: NA; cdr3_aa: ASSQELNTPHTQY
j_call: TRBJ1-5; v_call: TRBV11-2; clone_size: NA; cdr3_aa: ASSLAGGGNQRQH
j_call: TRBJ2-1; v_call: TRBV6-5; clone_size: once; cdr3_aa: ASSDRSGTGLYHEQF
j_call: TRBJ2-1; v_call: TRBV29-1; clone_size: few; cdr3_aa: SVVWAQSGEQI
j_call: TRBJ1-1; v_call: TRBV5-5; clone_size: NA; cdr3_aa: ASSHEGGQYTEAF
j_call: TRBJ2-3; v_call: TRBV11-3; clone_size: medium-sized; cdr3_aa: ASSPGIQRALDTQY
j_call: TRBJ2-4; v_call: TRBV6-1; clone_size: NA; cdr3_aa: ASNEATGSGIQY
j_call: TRBJ1-1; v_call: TRBV29-1; clone_size: few; cdr3_aa: SVSLGGMNTEAF
j_call: TRBJ2-6; v_call: TRBV30; clone_size: NA; cdr3_aa: AWTATDLSGANVLT
j_call: TRBJ2-3; v_call: TRBV29-1; clone_size: many; cdr3_aa: SGIQIAGTDTQY
j_call: TRBJ2-3; v_call: TRBV29-1; clone_size: NA; cdr3_aa: SSGASIDTQY
j_call: TRBJ2-7; v_call: TRBV29-1; clone_size: NA; cdr3_aa: SAKTSGTGTPYEEY
j_call: TRBJ1-2; v_call: TRBV29-1; clone_size: many; cdr3_aa: SVVDGGALKGYT
j_call: TRBJ1-1; v_call: TRBV12-3/TRBV12-4; clone_size: NA; cdr3_aa: TSSPGEGIVNTEAF
j_call: TRBJ2-5; v_call: TRBV28; clone_size: once; cdr3_aa: ASSLLGFEETQY
j_call: TRBJ1-1; v_call: TRBV12-3/TRBV12-4; clone_size: NA; cdr3_aa: ASTRVWLNTETF
j_call: TRBJ1-5; v_call: TRBV15; clone_size: once; cdr3_aa: ATSWVVNQLQH
j_call: TRBJ2-1; v_call: TRBV29-1; clone_size: NA; cdr3_aa: NVGLAGEFYNEQF
j_call: TRBJ2-5; v_call: TRBV5-1; clone_size: few; cdr3_aa: ASSWQGTETHY
j_call: TRBJ1-2; v_call: TRBV2; clone_size: few; cdr3_aa: ASCLGPGNGYT
j_call: TRBJ2-3; v_call: TRBV5-1; clone_size: many; cdr3_aa: ASSFNDSPDTQY
j_call: TRBJ2-7; v_call: TRBV6-1; clone_size: NA; cdr3_aa: ASSEAGRASNSYEQY
j_call: TRBJ1-5; v_call: TRBV11-3; clone_size: NA; cdr3_aa: ARSLDLGVAQPQH
j_call: TRBJ2-1; v_call: TRBV4-2; clone_size: NA; cdr3_aa: ARSQLSGLPYIEQF
j_call: TRBJ2-3; v_call: TRBV11-2; clone_size: NA; cdr3_aa: ASSRSPRLTGERIDRQY
j_call: TRBJ2-2; v_call: TRBV12-3/TRBV12-4; clone_size: NA; cdr3_aa: ASSLLIAMDTGELF
j_call: TRBJ2-7; v_call: TRBV6-5; clone_size: NA; cdr3_aa: ASSPGLAYDQY
j_call: TRBJ1-5; v_call: TRBV5-1; clone_size: many; cdr3_aa: ASSSGPEQPQH
j_call: TRBJ2-1; v_call: TRBV5-1; clone_size: NA; cdr3_aa: ASSLTGVKEQF
j_call: TRBJ2-7; v_call: TRBV11-2; clone_size: NA; cdr3_aa: ASSRWGYEQY
j_call: TRBJ2-1; v_call: TRBV29-1; clone_size: NA; cdr3_aa: SSGTRNWNEQF
j_call: TRBJ2-1; v_call: TRBV11-1; clone_size: NA; cdr3_aa: ASSFHGPLANELF
j_call: TRBJ2-7; v_call: TRBV5-4; clone_size: NA; cdr3_aa: ASSFGTGARGEQY
j_call: TRBJ2-7; v_call: TRBV6-1; clone_size: NA; cdr3_aa: ASSELSSEQY
j_call: TRBJ1-1; v_call: TRBV29-1; clone_size: NA; cdr3_aa: SVQRRGCNTETF
j_call: TRBJ1-5; v_call: TRBV6-1; clone_size: NA; cdr3_aa: ASSEKGQGQHQPQH
j_call: TRBJ2-6; v_call: TRBV24-1; clone_size: NA; cdr3_aa: ATTDPEETGANVLT
j_call: TRBJ2-7; v_call: TRBV7-8; clone_size: NA; cdr3_aa: ASSWVVDEQY
j_call: TRBJ2-2; v_call: TRBV29-1; clone_size: NA; cdr3_aa: SVLSPGTRELF
j_call: TRBJ2-5; v_call: TRBV29-1; clone_size: NA; cdr3_aa: GVEATGGETQY
j_call: TRBJ1-6; v_call: TRBV4-3; clone_size: NA; cdr3_aa: PSRQDLQGQGSSYNSPLH
j_call: TRBJ2-2; v_call: TRBV29-1; clone_size: NA; cdr3_aa: SVGASAANTGELF
j_call: TRBJ2-7; v_call: TRBV4-3; clone_size: NA; cdr3_aa: ASSRDRASGYEQY
j_call: TRBJ2-5; v_call: TRBV6-5; clone_size: NA; cdr3_aa: ASIYPGAETQY
j_call: TRBJ1-6; v_call: TRBV4-3; clone_size: NA; cdr3_aa: ASCSWDRGRNRPLQ
j_call: TRBJ1-3; v_call: TRBV20-1; clone_size: NA; cdr3_aa: SATKGDSSGNTIY
j_call: TRBJ2-1; v_call: TRBV6-1; clone_size: NA; cdr3_aa: VSIETWGMYNEQF
j_call: TRBJ2-1; v_call: TRBV12-3/TRBV12-4; clone_size: NA; cdr3_aa: VISLLGSGRGNEQF
j_call: TRBJ2-3; v_call: TRBV7-8; clone_size: once; cdr3_aa: TNSPLRTLTDTQY
j_call: TRBJ1-1; v_call: TRBV7-9; clone_size: NA; cdr3_aa: ASSLTEGNTESF
j_call: TRBJ2-3; v_call: TRBV4-3; clone_size: NA; cdr3_aa: ASSQDLPSGSSGRAGTQY